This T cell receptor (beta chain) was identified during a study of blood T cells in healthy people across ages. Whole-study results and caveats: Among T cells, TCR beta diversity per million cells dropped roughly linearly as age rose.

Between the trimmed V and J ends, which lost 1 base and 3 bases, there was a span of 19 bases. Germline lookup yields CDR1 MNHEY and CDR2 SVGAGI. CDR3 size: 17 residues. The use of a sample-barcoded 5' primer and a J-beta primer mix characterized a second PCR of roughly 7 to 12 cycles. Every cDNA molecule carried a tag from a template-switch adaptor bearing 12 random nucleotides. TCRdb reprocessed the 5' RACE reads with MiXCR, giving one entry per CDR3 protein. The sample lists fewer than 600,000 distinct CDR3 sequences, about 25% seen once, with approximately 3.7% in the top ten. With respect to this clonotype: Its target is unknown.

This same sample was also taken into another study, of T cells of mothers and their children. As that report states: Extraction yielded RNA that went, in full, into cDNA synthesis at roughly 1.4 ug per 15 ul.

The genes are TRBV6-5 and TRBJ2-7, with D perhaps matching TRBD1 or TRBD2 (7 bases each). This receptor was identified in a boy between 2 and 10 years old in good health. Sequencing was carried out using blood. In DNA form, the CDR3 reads TGTGCCAGCAGTTACTTTGGGGGGGGACAGTTAAACTACGAGCAGTACTTC. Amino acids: CASSYFGGGQLNYEQYF.